This T cell receptor (beta chain) was found in a study of identical twins. From the 5' RACE reads, TCRdb called clonotypes with MiXCR, one entry per CDR3 protein. Of roughly 540,000 distinct CDR3 sequences in the sample, 22% were seen once. Each donor was a healthy Caucasian. This clonotype turned up a few times. CDR1 and CDR2 from the germline V gene are DFQATT and SNEGSKA (reference sequence). The CDR3 contains 14 residues. Trimming shortened V by 6 bases and J by 1 base, and 14 bases separated the two germline ends. These data were also reused for a study on T cells expressing NK-cell markers.

This TCR was sampled from a woman under 30 in good health. Sequencing input: CD4+ T cells sorted from blood. This sequence joins TRBV20-1 and TRBJ2-3; D unclear. CDR3 residues: CSAALREGTDTQYF. The CDR3 DNA follows: TGCAGTGCCGCACTTCGAGAAGGCACAGATACGCAGTATTTT.